Below, one T cell receptor beta chain is given with its context. Its target is not known. J lost 1 base, V lost 4 bases, and 3 bases had no gene match. This CDR3 contains 14 residues. CDR1 is SNHLY, CDR2 FYNNEI, per germline. It was with 60 Vbeta and 13 Jbeta primers that the PCR ran. Only in-frame clones appear in the TCRdb table, and some are missing; sequencing was by immunoSEQ multiplex PCR. The table shows some 40,000 clones, with more than 50% occurring only once. This sample stems from a study of cytomegalovirus exposure and HLA in healthy donors. Study context: There were tens of millions of unique TCRs (from HLA-typed donors) in an early data release.

Broader study findings: The HLA-A and HLA-B alleles of most subjects were reportedly predicted accurately from TCR beta sequences. The investigators catalogued under 200 TCR beta chains as cytomegalovirus-associated. Earlier results showed most TCR beta V segments being productive about 87% or about 30% of the time.

V gene TRBV2 combines with J gene TRBJ2-7, with 8 bases aligning to TRBD1. The source material was PBMCs. This TCR came from a woman in her 40s in good health and CMV-seropositive. The chain's CDR3 is CASSVQGESYEQYF. CDR3 sequence (DNA): TGTGCCAGCAGTGTACAGGGGGAGTCCTACGAGCAGTACTTC.